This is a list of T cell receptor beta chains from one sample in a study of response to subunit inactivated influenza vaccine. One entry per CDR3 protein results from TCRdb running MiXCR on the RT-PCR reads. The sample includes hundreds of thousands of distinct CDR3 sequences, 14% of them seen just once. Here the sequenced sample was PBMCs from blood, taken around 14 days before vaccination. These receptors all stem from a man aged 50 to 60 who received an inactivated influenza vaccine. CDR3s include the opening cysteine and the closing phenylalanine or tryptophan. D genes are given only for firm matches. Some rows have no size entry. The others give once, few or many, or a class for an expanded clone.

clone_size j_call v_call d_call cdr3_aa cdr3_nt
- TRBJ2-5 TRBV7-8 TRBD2 CASSVSGGRVETQYF TGTGCCAGCAGCGTTAGCGGGGGGAGGGTAGAGACCCAGTACTTC
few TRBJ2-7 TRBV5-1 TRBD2 CASSLGASGVAYEQYF TGCGCCAGCAGCTTGGGAGCTAGCGGGGTGGCCTACGAGCAGTACTTC
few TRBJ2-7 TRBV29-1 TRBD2 CSVGLLAGGPEEQYF TGCAGCGTTGGGCTACTAGCGGGAGGGCCGGAGGAGCAGTACTTC
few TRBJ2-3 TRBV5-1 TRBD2 CASSLRTSGSTDTQYF TGCGCCAGCAGCTTGAGGACTAGCGGTTCCACAGATACGCAGTATTTT
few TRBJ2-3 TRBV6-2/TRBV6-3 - CASSYAADTQYF TGTGCCAGCAGTTACGCAGCAGATACGCAGTATTTT
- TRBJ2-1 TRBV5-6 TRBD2 CASSLSRTSGKYSYNEQFF TGTGCCAGCAGCTTGAGTCGGACTAGCGGGAAGTACTCCTACAATGAGCAGTTCTTC
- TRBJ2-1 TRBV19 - CATKLGPSYNEQFF TGTGCCACCAAGTTGGGCCCTAGCTACAATGAGCAGTTCTTC
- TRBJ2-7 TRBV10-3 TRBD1 CAISRQGLVGSYEQYF TGTGCCATCAGCCGACAGGGTTTAGTGGGCTCCTACGAGCAGTACTTC
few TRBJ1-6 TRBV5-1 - CASSPGQLNSPLHF TGCGCCAGCAGCCCCGGACAGCTCAATTCACCCCTCCACTTT
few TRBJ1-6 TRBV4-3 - CASSQESRDNSPLHF TGCGCCAGCAGCCAAGAAAGCCGGGATAATTCACCCCTCCACTTT
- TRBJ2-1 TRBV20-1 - CSATTGATDYNEQFF TGCAGTGCTACGACCGGGGCAACGGATTACAATGAGCAGTTCTTC
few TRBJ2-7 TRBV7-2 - CASSPGLRSGGYEQYF TGTGCCAGCAGCCCGGGACTGCGGTCCGGCGGATACGAGCAGTACTTC
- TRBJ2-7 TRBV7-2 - CASSLDGGSFYEQYF TGTGCCAGCAGCTTGGATGGGGGCTCCTTTTACGAGCAGTACTTC
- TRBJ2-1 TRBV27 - CASSSDPHPYNEQFF TGTGCCAGCAGTTCAGACCCCCACCCCTACAATGAGCAGTTCTTC
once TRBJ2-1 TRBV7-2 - CASSNGLQQFF TGTGCCAGCAGCAACGGTCTGCAGCAGTTCTTC
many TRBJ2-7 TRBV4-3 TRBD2 CASSQGLAGPYEQYF TGTGCCAGCAGCCAAGGACTAGCAGGGCCCTACGAGCAGTACTTC
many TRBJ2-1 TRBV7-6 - CASSLTWNEQFF TGTGCCAGCAGCCTGACATGGAATGAGCAGTTCTTC
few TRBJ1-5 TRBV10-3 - CAISGDVNQPQHF TGTGCCATCAGTGGGGATGTCAATCAGCCCCAGCATTTT
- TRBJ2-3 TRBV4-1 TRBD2 CASSQPRRTRSGTDTQYF TGCGCCAGCAGCCAACCCAGGCGGACTAGGTCGGGCACAGATACGCAGTATTTT
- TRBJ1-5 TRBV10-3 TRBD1 CAIARQGESNQPQHF TGTGCCATCGCAAGACAGGGGGAAAGCAATCAGCCCCAGCATTTT
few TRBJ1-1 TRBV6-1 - CASSEGVYNTEAFF TGTGCCAGCAGTGAAGGAGTTTATAACACTGAAGCTTTCTTT
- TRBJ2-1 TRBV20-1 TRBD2 CSASDGRASSQFF TGCAGTGCTAGCGACGGGAGGGCCAGTTCGCAGTTCTTC
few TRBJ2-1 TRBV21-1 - CASSNPGTRINEQFF TGTGCCAGCAGCAACCCCGGGACAAGAATCAATGAGCAGTTCTTC
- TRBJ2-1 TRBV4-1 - CASSQRGGGGYNEQFF TGCGCCAGCAGCCAACGGGGAGGGGGCGGTTACAATGAGCAGTTCTTC
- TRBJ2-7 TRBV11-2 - CASSVRDDEQYF TGTGCCAGCAGCGTCCGGGATGACGAGCAGTACTTC
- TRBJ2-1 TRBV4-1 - CASSQVGVSVDEQFF TGCGCCAGCAGCCAAGTTGGAGTTAGCGTGGATGAGCAGTTCTTC
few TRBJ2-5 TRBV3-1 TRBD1 CASSPSTGGLKTQYF TGTGCCAGCAGCCCCTCGACAGGGGGATTGAAGACCCAGTACTTC
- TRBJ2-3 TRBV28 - CASSFPLNTQYF TGTGCCAGCAGTTTTCCGCTAAATACGCAGTATTTT
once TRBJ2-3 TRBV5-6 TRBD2 CASSVAGVGRTDTQYF TGTGCCAGCAGCGTAGCGGGAGTCGGGAGGACAGATACGCAGTATTTT
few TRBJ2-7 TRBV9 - CASSVGFQGIYEQYF TGTGCCAGCAGCGTAGGTTTCCAGGGAATATACGAGCAGTACTTC
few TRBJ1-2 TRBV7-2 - CASSSGTFNYGYTF TGTGCCAGCAGCTCGGGGACATTTAACTATGGCTACACCTTC
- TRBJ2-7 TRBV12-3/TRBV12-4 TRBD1 CASSSRAGGAYEQYF TGTGCCAGCAGTTCGCGGGCAGGGGGCGCGTACGAGCAGTACTTC
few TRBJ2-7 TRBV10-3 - CAINRDGYEQYF TGTGCCATCAACCGGGACGGATACGAGCAGTACTTC
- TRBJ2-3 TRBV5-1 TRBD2 CASMAGGQTDTQYF TGCGCCAGCATGGCGGGAGGACAGACAGATACGCAGTATTTT
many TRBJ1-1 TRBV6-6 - CASSYGGGTEAFF TGTGCCAGCAGTTATGGAGGGGGCACTGAAGCTTTCTTT
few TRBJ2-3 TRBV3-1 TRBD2 CASSQGVGGRTDTQYF TGTGCCAGCAGCCAGGGGGTCGGCGGGAGGACAGATACGCAGTATTTT
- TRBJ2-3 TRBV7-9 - CASNSRGPTDTQYF TGTGCCAGCAACTCCCGGGGCCCCACAGATACGCAGTATTTT
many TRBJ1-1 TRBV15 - CATSRGGASSTEAFF TGTGCCACCAGCCGAGGGGGGGCAAGTAGCACTGAAGCTTTCTTT
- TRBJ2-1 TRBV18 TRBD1 CASSQRQGRGNEQFF TGTGCCAGCTCTCAACGACAGGGTCGGGGCAATGAGCAGTTCTTC
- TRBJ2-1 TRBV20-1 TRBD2 CSAPEAGGPYNEQFF TGCAGTGCCCCTGAAGCGGGAGGGCCCTACAATGAGCAGTTCTTC
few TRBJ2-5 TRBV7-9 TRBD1 CASSHHGQGGLWTQYF TGTGCCAGCAGCCACCATGGACAGGGGGGGCTGTGGACCCAGTACTTC
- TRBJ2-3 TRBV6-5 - CASSYSRVSTQYF TGTGCCAGCAGTTACTCTCGGGTCAGCACGCAGTATTTT
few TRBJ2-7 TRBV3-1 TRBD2 CASSHSGGGEQYF TGTGCCAGCAGCCATTCTGGCGGGGGCGAGCAGTACTTC
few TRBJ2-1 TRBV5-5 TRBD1 CASSWAEGAGGYNEQFF TGTGCCAGCAGCTGGGCCGAGGGGGCCGGAGGCTACAATGAGCAGTTCTTC
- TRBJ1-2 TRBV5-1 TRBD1 CASSEGQGAALGSTF TGCGCCAGCAGCGAAGGACAGGGGGCGGCCCTGGGAAGCACCTTC
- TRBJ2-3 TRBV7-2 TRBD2 CASSSRASSGRAGTQYF TGTGCCAGCAGCTCTCGGGCTTCTAGCGGGAGGGCCGGTACGCAGTATTTT
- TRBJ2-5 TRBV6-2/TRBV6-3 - CASRPGTVLYQETQYF TGTGCCAGCAGACCAGGGACGGTACTTTACCAAGAGACCCAGTACTTC
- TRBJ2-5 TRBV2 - CASTRTQETQYF TGTGCCAGCACGAGGACACAAGAGACCCAGTACTTC
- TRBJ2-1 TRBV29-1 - CSVAGTLYNEQFF TGCAGCGTCGCCGGGACTCTGTACAATGAGCAGTTCTTC
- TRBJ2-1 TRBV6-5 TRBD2 CASVLAGSSYNEQFF TGTGCCAGCGTTCTAGCGGGGAGCTCCTACAATGAGCAGTTCTTC
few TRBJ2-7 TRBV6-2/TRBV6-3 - CASRPGGTVSYEQYF TGTGCCAGCAGACCCGGCGGGACGGTCTCCTACGAGCAGTACTTC
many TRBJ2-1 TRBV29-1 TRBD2 CSELAGGNEQFF TGCAGCGAACTAGCGGGAGGAAATGAGCAGTTCTTC
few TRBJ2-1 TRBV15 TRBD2 CATSNAGESEQFF TGTGCCACCAGCAACGCGGGAGAGAGTGAGCAGTTCTTC
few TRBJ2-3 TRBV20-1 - CSASGRVFTDTQYF TGCAGTGCTAGTGGCAGAGTTTTCACAGATACGCAGTATTTT
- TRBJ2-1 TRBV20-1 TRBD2 CSAGAGWEQFF TGCAGTGCTGGAGCGGGATGGGAGCAGTTCTTC